This note documents a single T cell receptor (beta chain) sequence. Produced via immunoSEQ multiplex PCR; TCRdb's table is partial and in-frame only. Counted here are roughly 100,000 clones, more than 90% occurring once; the ten biggest clones make up more than 1.5%. The record originates from a study of blood T cell repertoires in COVID-19. There are 17 residues in the CDR3. Germline V lookup: CDR1 MNHEY, CDR2 SMNVEV (reference sequence). Germline trimming cut 2 bases from V and 4 bases from J; bases unmatched to any gene: 14. The specimen sequenced was peripheral blood. This TCR came from a woman between 50 and 59 years old with COVID-19, enrolled during active disease. The rearrangement links TRBV27 to TRBJ2-7; 7 nucleotides align to TRBD2. The CDR3 DNA is TGTGCCAGCAGTTTAAGGGGAGGGGCCCTAGGTTGGTACGAGCAGTACTTC. Its translation: CASSLRGGALGWYEQYF.